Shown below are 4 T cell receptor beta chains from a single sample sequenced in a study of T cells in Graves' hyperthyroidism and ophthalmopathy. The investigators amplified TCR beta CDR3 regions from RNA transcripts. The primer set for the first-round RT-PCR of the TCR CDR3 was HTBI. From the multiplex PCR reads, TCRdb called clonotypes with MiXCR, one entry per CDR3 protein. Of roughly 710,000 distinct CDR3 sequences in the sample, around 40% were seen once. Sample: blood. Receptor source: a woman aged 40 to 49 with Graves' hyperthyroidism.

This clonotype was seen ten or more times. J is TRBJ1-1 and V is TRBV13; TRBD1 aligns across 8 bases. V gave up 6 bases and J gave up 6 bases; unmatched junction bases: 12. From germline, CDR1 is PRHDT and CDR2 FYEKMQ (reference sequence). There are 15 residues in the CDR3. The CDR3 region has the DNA TGTGCCAGCAGTCCCGGACAGGGTGGGTGGGCTGAAGCTTTCTTT. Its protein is CASSPGQGGWAEAFF.

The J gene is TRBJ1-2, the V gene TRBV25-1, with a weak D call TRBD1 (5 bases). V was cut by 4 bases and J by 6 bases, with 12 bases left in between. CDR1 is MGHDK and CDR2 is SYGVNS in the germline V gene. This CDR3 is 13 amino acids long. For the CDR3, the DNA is TGTGCCAGCAGTGGGCAGGGTGATAATGGCTACACCTTC. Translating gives CASSGQGDNGYTF.

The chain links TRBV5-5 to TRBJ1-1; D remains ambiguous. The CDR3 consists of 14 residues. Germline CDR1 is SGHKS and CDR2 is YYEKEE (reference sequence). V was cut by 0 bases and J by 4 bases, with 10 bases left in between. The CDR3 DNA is TGTGCCAGCAGCTTGGAGGGCTTGGGCACTGAAGCTTTCTTT. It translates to CASSLEGLGTEAFF.

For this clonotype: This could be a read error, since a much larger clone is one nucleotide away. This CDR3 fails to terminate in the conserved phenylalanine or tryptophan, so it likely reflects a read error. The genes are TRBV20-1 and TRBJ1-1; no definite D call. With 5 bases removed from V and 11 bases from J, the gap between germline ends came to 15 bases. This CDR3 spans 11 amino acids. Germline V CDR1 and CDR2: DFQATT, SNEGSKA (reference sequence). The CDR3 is CSAFWTWLAFS. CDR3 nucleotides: TGCAGTGCTTTCTGGACGTGGTTGGCTTTCTCT.